The TCR beta chain under discussion was sequenced for a study of blood T cell repertoires in COVID-19 (dated by TCRdb to 2018 to 2020). Regarding the research as a whole: Samples covering the acute and convalescent phases of COVID-19 were provided by collaborators in the United States, Italy and Spain. The material from the prospective study consisted of cDNA or gDNA derived from T cells, B-cell-depleted T cells, or PBMCs. The dataset comprised deeply sampled blood TCRbeta repertoires from subjects exposed to, actively infected with, or recovered from COVID-19. The repertoires were released in a freely available public database meant as a resource for research on the immune response to SARS-CoV-2. The samples were drawn from the first 160 participants of the ongoing ImmuneRACE study and from 1,254 subjects provided by 6 global collaborators. A de-identified subject ID, COVID-19 status, age in years and sex were almost always included in the sample metadata. Where available, HLA class I and class II types were taken from metadata supplied by the sample provider and were not determined by assay-based typing. Broader findings and caveats from the paper: How much clinical and demographic metadata was included differed by source and by participant, and the metadata was provided uncurated.

The immunoSEQ Assay, a bias-controlled multiplex PCR, was used to amplify TCRbeta CDR3 regions from genomic DNA. Under the source paper's analysis protocol: Within the assay, amplification of reference gene primers was used to estimate how many nucleated cells each sample contained. To quantify the absolute abundance of each unique TCRbeta CDR3 rearrangement, sequence reads were collapsed and filtered. Productive Simpson clonality was computed per sample as the square root of Simpson's diversity index over productive rearrangements. TCRdb holds this immuneACCESS table with in-frame rearrangements only. Some clones are missing; in checked studies, unresolved V genes explain under half, and the rest has no known cause. Clone size and the V and J calls come from that table; the DNA yielded D and trimming. The sample includes 150,000 or so clones, with about 89% observed a single time. The ten top clones hold roughly 3.9% of the sample.

As concerns this clone: It lacks a known antigen. The sample holds no much larger clone one base away, and base qualities are not on file.

One collaborating source in Seattle enrolled patients while the patients were actively infected and followed the patients over time throughout the course of disease. Whole blood was collected in K2EDTA tubes by collaborating institutions according to the institutions' own protocols. For TCRbeta analysis, collaborators shipped samples as frozen whole blood, isolated PBMCs, or DNA extracted from either of those sample types. The sequencing input was peripheral blood. This TCR was recovered from a man in his sixties with COVID-19, enrolled during active disease.

The DNA sequence is TGTGCCTGGAGCTATGGGACAGCGAACACTGAAGCTTTCTTT. The translation is CAWSYGTANTEAFF. Rearrangement joined TRBV30 to TRBJ1-1, with 7 bases matching TRBD1. Clipping removes 3 bases from V and 1 base from J, with 5 as the unmatched junction base count. From the cysteine through the phenylalanine, the CDR3 covers 14 amino acids. Left in the record is the CDR3 DNA by itself, 42 bases read in frame from the first base. CDR1 and CDR2, looked up from the germline V gene (reference sequence), are GTSNPN and SVGIG. The full variable domain, with segments outside the CDR3 supplied by the reference TRBV30 and TRBJ1-1 proteins, appears as SQTIHQWPATLVQPVGSPLSLECTVEGTSNPNLYWYRQAAGRGLQLLFYSVGIGQISSEVPQNLSASRPQDRQFILSSKKLLLSDSGFYLCAWSYGTANTEAFFGQGTRLTVV.